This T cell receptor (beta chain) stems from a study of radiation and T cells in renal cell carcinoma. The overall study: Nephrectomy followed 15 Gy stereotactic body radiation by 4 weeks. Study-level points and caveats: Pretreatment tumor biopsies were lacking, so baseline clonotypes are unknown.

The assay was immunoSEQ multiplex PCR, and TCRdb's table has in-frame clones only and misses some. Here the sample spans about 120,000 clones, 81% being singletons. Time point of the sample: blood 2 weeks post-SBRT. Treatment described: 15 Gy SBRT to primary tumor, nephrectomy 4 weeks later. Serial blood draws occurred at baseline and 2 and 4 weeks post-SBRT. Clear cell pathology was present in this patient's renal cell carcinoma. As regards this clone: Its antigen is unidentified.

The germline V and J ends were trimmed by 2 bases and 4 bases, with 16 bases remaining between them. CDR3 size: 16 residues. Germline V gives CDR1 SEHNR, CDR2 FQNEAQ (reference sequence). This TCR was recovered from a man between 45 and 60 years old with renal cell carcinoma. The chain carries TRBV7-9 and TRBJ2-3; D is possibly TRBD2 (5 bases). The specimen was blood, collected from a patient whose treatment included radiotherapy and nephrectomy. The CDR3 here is CASSLLRVSGADTQYF. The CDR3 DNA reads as TGTGCCAGCAGCTTACTCCGGGTCTCCGGGGCAGATACGCAGTATTTT.